These 28 T cell receptor beta chains were sequenced from one sample in a study of cytomegalovirus exposure and HLA in healthy donors. PCR employed 60 Vbeta and 13 Jbeta primers. Measured with immunoSEQ multiplex PCR; TCRdb has only the in-frame clones, and not every one. This sample has about 160,000 clones, with approximately 88% found just once. What was sequenced was PBMCs. These receptors were collected from a boy between 2 and 10 years old in good health and CMV-seronegative.

The rearrangement links TRBV29-1 to TRBJ2-2, with D tentatively TRBD2 (6 bases). Germline V gene lookup returns CDR1 SQVTM and CDR2 ANQGSEA. The CDR3 sequence is 12 residues long. The V end was cut by 6 bases, the J end by 7 bases, with 12 bases between. The CDR3 DNA follows: TGCAGCGTGACGGGGGTGGGCGGGGAGCTGTTTTTT. Its protein is CSVTGVGGELFF.

The chain combines TRBV30 with TRBJ2-3, with 8 bases lining up with TRBD2. Germline CDR1 and CDR2: GTSNPN and SVGIG (reference sequence). The CDR3 sequence is 15 residues long. Trimming cost V 3 bases and J 2 bases; bases outside gene matches: 7. The CDR3 DNA reads TGTGCCTGGAGCGTCCCAGCGGGGGTCACAGATACGCAGTATTTT. It specifies CAWSVPAGVTDTQYF.

The chain has TRBV10-3 and TRBJ1-5; 8 positions match TRBD1. The CDR3 contains 13 residues. CDR1 and CDR2 (germline): ENHRY, SYGVKD. J gave up 3 bases and V 10 bases, and 5 bases lay outside the gene matches. CDR3 protein: CARGQADNQPQHF. The CDR3, as DNA: TGTGCCAGGGGACAGGCGGACAATCAGCCCCAGCATTTT.

CDR3 sequence: CASRTGLAGGRDTQYF. The CDR3 nucleotides read TGCGCCAGCAGAACCGGACTAGCGGGGGGTAGAGATACGCAGTATTTT. The chain combines TRBV5-1 with TRBJ2-3, with 14 bases that match TRBD2. Germline V gives CDR1 SGHRS, CDR2 YFSETQ. The CDR3 loop spans 16 amino acids. The ends lost 5 bases at V and 5 bases at J; junction bases unmatched: 7.

This clone appeared a few times. This sequence joins TRBV27 and TRBJ2-1; TRBD1 matches 8 bases. The CDR3 has 13 residues. J was trimmed by 12 bases and V by 6 bases; bases with no gene match: 10. Germline lookup yields CDR1 MNHEY and CDR2 SMNVEV (reference sequence). CDR3 DNA: TGTGCCAGCAGAGACAGGGGCCTTAAGGGGCAGTTCTTC. Amino acid sequence: CASRDRGLKGQFF.

The chain links TRBV27 to TRBJ1-1; weak D call: TRBD1 (6 bases). CDR1 and CDR2 from the germline V gene are MNHEY and SMNVEV (reference sequence). This CDR3 is built from 13 residues. Trimming removed 5 bases at V and 5 bases at J, with 12 bases between. The CDR3 is CASSSRGSTEAFF. The CDR3 DNA reads TGTGCCAGCAGTAGCAGGGGAAGTACTGAAGCTTTCTTT.

The chain recombines TRBV11-2 with TRBJ2-3, with 14 bases lining up with TRBD2. CDR1 is SGHAT and CDR2 is FQNNGV in the germline V gene. The V gene end was trimmed by 5 bases and the J gene end by 5 bases; junction bases not matched to a gene: 9. This CDR3 spans 17 amino acids. CDR3 residues: CASSRGLAGGQGDTQYF. In nucleotides, the CDR3 is TGTGCCAGCAGCCGAGGACTAGCGGGGGGTCAGGGAGATACGCAGTATTTT.

This chain links TRBV9 with TRBJ2-2, with a possible D match to TRBD1 (6 bases). V dropped 3 bases and J dropped 7 bases, with 16 bases sitting between them. In germline, CDR1 is SGDLS, CDR2 YYNGEE. This CDR3 is built from 15 residues. CDR3 residues: CASSAGHPNVGELFF. The DNA for the CDR3 is TGTGCCAGCAGCGCGGGACACCCGAATGTCGGGGAGCTGTTTTTT.

This clone was seen once. This rearrangement joins TRBV7-9 to TRBJ2-2; 10 positions match TRBD1. CDR1 is SEHNR and CDR2 is FQNEAQ in the germline V gene (reference sequence). This CDR3 is 16 amino acids long. J lost 6 bases, V lost 4 bases, and 8 bases had no gene match. The CDR3 here is CASSSLRDRGAGELFF. In nucleotides, the CDR3 is TGTGCCAGCAGCTCCCTCCGGGACAGGGGCGCCGGGGAGCTGTTTTTT.

This sequence joins TRBV28 and TRBJ1-1; unclear D gene. This CDR3 comprises 14 residues. In germline, CDR1 is MDHEN, CDR2 SYDVKM. The V gene lost 4 bases and the J gene lost 0 bases, with 9 bases spanning the gap. The CDR3 bases are TGTGCCAGCAGTTCATATACGGTGAACACTGAAGCTTTCTTT. This translates into CASSSYTVNTEAFF.

The chain employs TRBV4-3 and TRBJ2-7, with TRBD1 as a possible D gene (6 bases). CDR1 LGHNA and CDR2 YSLEER come from the germline V gene. This CDR3 contains 15 residues. V was clipped by 1 base and J by 3 bases, with 13 bases between them. The CDR3 DNA reads TGCGCCAGCAGCCAAGGCAGGGGCCAGGGCTACGAGCAGTACTTC. This sequence encodes CASSQGRGQGYEQYF.

This chain connects TRBV30 to TRBJ2-7; the D gene is possibly TRBD1 (6 bases). The germline gives CDR1 GTSNPN, CDR2 SVGIG (reference sequence). The CDR3 has 12 amino acids. The V gene lost 4 bases and the J gene lost 7 bases, with 14 bases spanning the gap. The CDR3 DNA sequence: TGTGCCTGGATTAGGGATAGGGGGGAGCAGTACTTC. This translates into CAWIRDRGEQYF.

V and J are TRBV6-6 and TRBJ2-7, with D tentatively TRBD1 (5 bases). CDR1 is MNHNY, CDR2 SVGAGI, per germline (reference sequence). Trimming removed 2 bases at V and 6 bases at J, with 11 bases between. There are 13 residues in the CDR3. The CDR3 bases are TGTGCCAGCAGTTACCCAGGGAAGGCCGAGCAGTACGTC. The encoded protein is CASSYPGKAEQYV.

The chain links TRBV9 to TRBJ2-5; 7 nucleotides line up with TRBD1. Germline CDR1 SGDLS, CDR2 YYNGEE. This CDR3 has 14 amino acids. With V trimmed by 4 bases and J by 2 bases, 5 bases remained unmatched. This CDR3 is CASSPGTDQETQYF. CDR3 DNA sequence: TGTGCCAGCAGCCCAGGGACAGATCAAGAGACCCAGTACTTC. Full variable domain (rest looked up from reference TRBV9 and TRBJ2-5): DSGVTQTPKHLITATGQRVTLRCSPRSGDLSVYWYQQSLDQGLQFLIQYYNGEERAKGNILERFSAQQFPDLHSELNLSSLELGDSALYFCASSPGTDQETQYFGPGTRLLVL.

The chain links TRBV2 to TRBJ2-1; 11 nucleotides align to TRBD2. The J segment lost 10 bases and the V segment lost 1 base, leaving 15 bases of the junction unmatched. The CDR3 loop spans 18 amino acids. In germline, CDR1 is SNHLY, CDR2 FYNNEI. CDR3 residues: CASSEGRGGTSGLKEQFF. The CDR3 DNA follows: TGTGCCAGCAGTGAAGGGCGGGGGGGGACTAGCGGACTCAAGGAGCAGTTCTTC.

The chain couples TRBV5-6 to TRBJ2-7; D gene uncertain. CDR1 SGHDT and CDR2 YYEEEE come from the germline V gene. The CDR3 is 16 residues long. Trimming left V 0 bases short and J 0 bases short, with 13 bases between. CDR3 DNA sequence: TGTGCCAGCAGCTTGGGAACACCTAGGAACTCCTACGAGCAGTACGTC. Encoded protein: CASSLGTPRNSYEQYV.

The chain uses TRBV7-2 and TRBJ2-3; 11 bases match TRBD2. V shed 5 bases, J shed 3 bases, and the junction held 10 bases outside the gene matches. The length of the CDR3 is 17 residues. In germline, CDR1 is SGHTA, CDR2 FQGNSA. The CDR3 here is CASSHLAGGVVTDTQYF. The CDR3 coding sequence is TGTGCCAGCAGCCATTTAGCGGGGGGGGTGGTTACAGATACGCAGTATTTT.

This chain connects TRBV7-9 to TRBJ1-6; unclear D gene. The germline V and J ends were trimmed by 5 bases and 7 bases, with 18 bases remaining between them. The CDR3 spans 16 residues. CDR1 and CDR2 (germline): SEHNR, FQNEAQ (reference sequence). CDR3 sequence reads: CASSPPVQAANSPLHF. In nucleotides, the CDR3 is TGTGCCAGCAGCCCCCCTGTGCAGGCTGCAAATTCACCCCTCCACTTT.

J is TRBJ1-2 and V is TRBV27, with D possibly TRBD1 on 5 matching bases. With 1 base removed from V and 6 bases from J, the gap between germline ends came to 15 bases. Germline loops: CDR1 MNHEY, CDR2 SMNVEV (reference sequence). This CDR3 contains 15 residues. The CDR3 here is CASSLYAGRSNGYTF. In DNA form, the CDR3 reads TGTGCCAGCAGTTTATACGCAGGGCGGAGTAATGGCTACACCTTC.

This chain joins TRBV7-6 and TRBJ2-3; a weak D match, TRBD2 (6 bases). The ends were cut back, 1 base at V and 5 bases at J, with 10 bases in the middle. From germline, CDR1 is SGHVS and CDR2 FNYEAQ. The CDR3 runs to 14 residues. The DNA for the CDR3 is TGTGCCAGCAGCTTAGAGGGACTCCGAGATACGCAGTATTTT. It specifies CASSLEGLRDTQYF.

V usage is TRBV14 and J usage is TRBJ2-1; 7 positions agree with TRBD2. V was pared by 0 bases and J by 13 bases, with 6 bases of the junction left unmatched. The CDR3 totals 13 residues. CDR1 SGHDN and CDR2 FVKESK come from the germline V gene. DNA for the CDR3: TGTGCCAGCAGCCAAGAGCCTAGCGGCGACCAGTTCTTC. This encodes CASSQEPSGDQFF.

A single count supports this clone. The chain recombines TRBV19 with TRBJ1-5, with 9 nucleotides matching TRBD1. The CDR3 runs 14 residues. Germline V gives CDR1 LNHDA, CDR2 SQIVND (reference sequence). V was pared by 7 bases and J by 5 bases, with 6 bases of the junction left unmatched. The CDR3 region has the DNA TGTGCCAGTACCCCCCGGGACAGGGATCAGCCCCAGCATTTT. Residues: CASTPRDRDQPQHF. The complete variable domain, with remaining parts taken from reference TRBV19 and TRBJ1-5, reads DGGITQSPKYLFRKEGQNVTLSCEQNLNHDAMYWYRQDPGQGLRLIYYSQIVNDFQKGDIAEGYSVSREKKESFPLTVTSAQKNPTAFYLCASTPRDRDQPQHFGDGTRLSIL.

This chain joins TRBV9 and TRBJ2-3, with 9 nucleotides matching TRBD2. Per the germline V gene, CDR1 is SGDLS and CDR2 is YYNGEE. CDR3 length: 15 residues. Unmatched junction bases numbered 6, after V lost 4 bases and J lost 3 bases. The chain's CDR3 is CASSLRGLATDTQYF. The CDR3 region has the DNA TGTGCCAGCAGCCTCCGGGGACTAGCTACAGATACGCAGTATTTT.

The chain recombines TRBV30 with TRBJ2-7; 8 bases fit TRBD1. Looked up from germline, CDR1 is GTSNPN and CDR2 is SVGIG (reference sequence). The CDR3 has 17 residues. The trim removed 5 bases at V and 1 base at J, leaving 16 bases unmatched. The CDR3 DNA sequence: TGTGCCTGGGCAGGGGGCTTCTGGTCCGGTTCATCCTACGAGCAGTACTTC. It is translated as CAWAGGFWSGSSYEQYF.

This clone appeared once. The V call is TRBV19, the J call TRBJ1-5; TRBD1 aligns across 9 bases. V shed 9 bases and J 11 bases; nucleotides not matched to a gene: 11. Germline CDR1 and CDR2: LNHDA and SQIVND (reference sequence). The CDR3 spans 13 residues. CDR3 in amino acids: CASQGDRVGSQHF. The CDR3 coding sequence is TGTGCCAGCCAGGGGGACAGGGTTGGTTCCCAGCATTTT.

The chain carries TRBV4-1 and TRBJ2-5; 8 bases are a match to TRBD2. With the DNA end fitting TRBJ2-7 better, the J assignment may be wrong. CDR1 and CDR2 from the germline V gene are MGHRA and YSYEKL. This CDR3 is 15 amino acids long. CDR3 loop: CASSQYEAGAYEQYF. DNA for the CDR3: TGCGCCAGCAGCCAATACGAAGCGGGAGCGTACGAGCAGTACTTC.

The J gene is TRBJ2-1, the V gene TRBV6-4, with D maybe TRBD1 (6 bases). This CDR3 contains 13 residues. Germline V gene data show CDR1 as MRHNA and CDR2 as SNTAGT. V was trimmed by 5 bases and J by 7 bases, leaving 12 bases between them. The CDR3 reads CASSPTGFNEQFF. The CDR3 DNA reads TGTGCCAGCAGTCCCACAGGGTTTAATGAGCAGTTCTTC.

This chain links TRBV9 with TRBJ2-5, with 7 bases aligning to TRBD2. V lost 0 bases to trimming and J lost 1 base; unmatched junction nucleotides: 3. The CDR3 sequence is 15 residues long. Per germline, CDR1 SGDLS and CDR2 YYNGEE. CDR3 protein: CASSVGGGAQETQYF. DNA for the CDR3: TGTGCCAGCAGCGTAGGGGGAGGGGCCCAAGAGACCCAGTACTTC.